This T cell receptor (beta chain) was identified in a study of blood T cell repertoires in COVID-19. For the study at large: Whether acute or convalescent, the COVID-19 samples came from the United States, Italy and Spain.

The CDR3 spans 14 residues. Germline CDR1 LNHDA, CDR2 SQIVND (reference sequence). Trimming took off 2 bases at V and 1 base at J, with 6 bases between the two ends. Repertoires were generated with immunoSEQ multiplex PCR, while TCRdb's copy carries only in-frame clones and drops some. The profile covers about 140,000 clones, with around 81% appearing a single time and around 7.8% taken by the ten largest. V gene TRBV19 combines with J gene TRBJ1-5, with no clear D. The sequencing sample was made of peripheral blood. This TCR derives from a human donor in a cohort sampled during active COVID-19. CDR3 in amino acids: CASSIYRSNQPQHF. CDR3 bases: TGTGCCAGTAGTATATACAGAAGCAATCAGCCCCAGCATTTT.